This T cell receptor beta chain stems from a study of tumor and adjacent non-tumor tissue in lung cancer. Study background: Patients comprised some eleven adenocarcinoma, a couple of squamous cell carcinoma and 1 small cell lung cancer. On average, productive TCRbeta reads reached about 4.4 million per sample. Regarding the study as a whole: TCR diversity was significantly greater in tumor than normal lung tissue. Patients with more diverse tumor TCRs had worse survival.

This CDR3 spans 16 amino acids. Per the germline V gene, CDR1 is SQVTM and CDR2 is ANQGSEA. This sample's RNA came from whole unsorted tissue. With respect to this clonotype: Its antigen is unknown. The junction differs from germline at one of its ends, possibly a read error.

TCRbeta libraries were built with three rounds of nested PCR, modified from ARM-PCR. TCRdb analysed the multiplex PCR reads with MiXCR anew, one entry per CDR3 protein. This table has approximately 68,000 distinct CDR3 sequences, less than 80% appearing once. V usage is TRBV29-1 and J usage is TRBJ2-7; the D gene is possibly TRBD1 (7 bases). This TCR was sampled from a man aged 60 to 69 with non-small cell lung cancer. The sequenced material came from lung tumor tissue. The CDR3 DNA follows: TGCAGCGTTGAAGAGCCCCGCGGGACAGCTTACTACGAGCGGTACTTC. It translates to CSVEEPRGTAYYERYF.